This TCR beta chain was recorded in a study of graft-versus-host responses after intestinal transplantation. Study in general: Grafts were multivisceral, liver-intestinal, or isolated intestinal.

As concerns this clone: Its antigen is still unknown.

This CDR3 comprises 15 residues. V was clipped by 0 bases and J by 8 bases, with 14 bases between them. Germline V gives CDR1 KGHSY, CDR2 FQNENV. General observations from the study: Recipient marrow showed GvH clones, some seen first in ileum or blood.

This table comes from immunoSEQ multiplex PCR, and its TCRdb copy is limited to in-frame clones, with some not included. Of more than 25,000 clones listed, 90% to 95% were seen once; the top ten hold around 0.57%. The chain combines TRBV16 with TRBJ2-1; D gene ambiguous. The receptor was isolated from a human patient who received an intestinal transplant, so some T cells may come from the graft donor. This specimen consisted of PBMCs, obtained 18 days after transplant. The CDR3 sequence: CASSQSRTVIDEQFF. The CDR3 coding sequence is TGTGCCAGCAGCCAATCTCGGACGGTCATAGATGAGCAGTTCTTC. Full variable domain (rest looked up from reference TRBV16 and TRBJ2-1): GEEVAQTPKHLVRGEGQKAKLYCAPIKGHSYVFWYQQVLKNEFKFLISFQNENVFDETGMPKERFSAKCLPNSPCSLEIQATKLEDSAVYFCASSQSRTVIDEQFFGPGTRLTVL.